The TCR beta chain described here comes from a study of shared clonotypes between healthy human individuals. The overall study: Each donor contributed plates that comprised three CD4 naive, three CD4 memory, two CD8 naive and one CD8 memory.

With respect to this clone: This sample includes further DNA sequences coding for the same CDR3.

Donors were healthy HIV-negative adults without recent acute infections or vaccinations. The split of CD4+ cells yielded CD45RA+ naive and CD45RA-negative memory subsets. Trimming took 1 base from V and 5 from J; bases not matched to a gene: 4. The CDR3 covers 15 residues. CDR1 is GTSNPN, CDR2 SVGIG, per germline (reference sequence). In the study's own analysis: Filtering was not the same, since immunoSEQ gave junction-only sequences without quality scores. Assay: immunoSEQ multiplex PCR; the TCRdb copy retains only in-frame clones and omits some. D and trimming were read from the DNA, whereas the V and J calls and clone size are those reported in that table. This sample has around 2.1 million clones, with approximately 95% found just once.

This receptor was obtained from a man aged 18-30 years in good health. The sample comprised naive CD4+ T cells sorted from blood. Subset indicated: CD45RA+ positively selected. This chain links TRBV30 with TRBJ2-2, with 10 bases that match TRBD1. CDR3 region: CAWSARQGATGELFF. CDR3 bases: TGTGCCTGGAGTGCCCGACAGGGGGCAACCGGGGAGCTGTTTTTT.